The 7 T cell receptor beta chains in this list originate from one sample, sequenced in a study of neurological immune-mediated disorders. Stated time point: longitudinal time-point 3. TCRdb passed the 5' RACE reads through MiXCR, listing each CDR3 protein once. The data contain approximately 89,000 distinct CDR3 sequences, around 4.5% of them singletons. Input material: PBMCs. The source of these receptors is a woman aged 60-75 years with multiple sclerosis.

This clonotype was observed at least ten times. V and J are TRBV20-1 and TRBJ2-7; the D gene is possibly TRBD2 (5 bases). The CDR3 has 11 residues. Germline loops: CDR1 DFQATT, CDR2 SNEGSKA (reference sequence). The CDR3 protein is CSFLRGLEQYF. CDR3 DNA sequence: TGCAGCTTTTTACGGGGTCTCGAGCAGTACTTC.

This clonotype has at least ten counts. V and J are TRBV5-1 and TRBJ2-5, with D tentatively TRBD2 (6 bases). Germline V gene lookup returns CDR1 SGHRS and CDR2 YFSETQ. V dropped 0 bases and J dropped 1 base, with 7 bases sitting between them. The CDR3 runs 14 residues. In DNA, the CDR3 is TGCGCCAGCAGCTTGGGGGGGGTCCAAGAGACCCAGTACTTC. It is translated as CASSLGGVQETQYF.

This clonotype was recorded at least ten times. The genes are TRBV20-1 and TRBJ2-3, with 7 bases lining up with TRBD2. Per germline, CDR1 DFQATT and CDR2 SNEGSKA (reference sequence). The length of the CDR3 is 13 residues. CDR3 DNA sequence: TGCAGGGCGGGAGCGGCGGGCACAGATACGCAGTATTTT. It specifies CRAGAAGTDTQYF.

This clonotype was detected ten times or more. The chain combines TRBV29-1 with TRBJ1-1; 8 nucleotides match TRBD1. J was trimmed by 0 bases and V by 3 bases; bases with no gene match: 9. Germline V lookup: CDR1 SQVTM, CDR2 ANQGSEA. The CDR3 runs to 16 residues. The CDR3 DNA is TGCAGCGTTGATTTTTGGACAGGGTCTCTGAACACTGAAGCTTTCTTT. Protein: CSVDFWTGSLNTEAFF.

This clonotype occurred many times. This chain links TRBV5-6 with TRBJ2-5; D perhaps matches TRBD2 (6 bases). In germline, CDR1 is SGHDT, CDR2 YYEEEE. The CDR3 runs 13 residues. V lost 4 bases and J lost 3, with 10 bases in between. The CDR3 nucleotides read TGTGCCAGCAGCCCCGGGACTGAAGAGACCCAGTACTTC. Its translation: CASSPGTEETQYF.

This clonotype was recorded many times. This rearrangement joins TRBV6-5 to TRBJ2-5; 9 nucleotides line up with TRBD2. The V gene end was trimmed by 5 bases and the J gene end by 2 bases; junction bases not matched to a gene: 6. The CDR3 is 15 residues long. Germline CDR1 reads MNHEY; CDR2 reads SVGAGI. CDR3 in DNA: TGTGCCAGCAGTGTCTCGACTAGCGGACAAGAGACCCAGTACTTC. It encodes CASSVSTSGQETQYF.

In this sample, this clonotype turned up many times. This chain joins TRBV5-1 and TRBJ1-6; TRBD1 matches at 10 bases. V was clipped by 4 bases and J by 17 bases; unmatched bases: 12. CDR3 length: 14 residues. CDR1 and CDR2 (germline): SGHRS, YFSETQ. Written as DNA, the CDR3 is TGCGCCAGCAGCCAGGGACAGGGGAAAGGTAGGATCCACTTT. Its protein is CASSQGQGKGRIHF.